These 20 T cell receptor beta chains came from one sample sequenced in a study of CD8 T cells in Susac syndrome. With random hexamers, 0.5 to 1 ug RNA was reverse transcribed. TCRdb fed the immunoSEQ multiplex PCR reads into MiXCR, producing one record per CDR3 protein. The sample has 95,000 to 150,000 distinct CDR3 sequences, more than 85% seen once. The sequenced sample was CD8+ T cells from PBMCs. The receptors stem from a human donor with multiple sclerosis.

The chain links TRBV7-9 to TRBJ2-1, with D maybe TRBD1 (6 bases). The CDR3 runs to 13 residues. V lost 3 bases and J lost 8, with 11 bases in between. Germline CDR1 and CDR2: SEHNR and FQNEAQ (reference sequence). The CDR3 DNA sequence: TGTGCCAGCAGCTTCGGACAGATCGATGAGCAGTTCTTC. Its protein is CASSFGQIDEQFF.

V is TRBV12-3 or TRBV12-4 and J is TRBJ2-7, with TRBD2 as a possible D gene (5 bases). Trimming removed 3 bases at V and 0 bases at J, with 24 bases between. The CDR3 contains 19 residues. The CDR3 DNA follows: TGTGCCAGCAGTTTTGGTTCCCGGTCAAGCGGCCGCTACTCCTACGAGCAGTACGTC. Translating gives CASSFGSRSSGRYSYEQYV.

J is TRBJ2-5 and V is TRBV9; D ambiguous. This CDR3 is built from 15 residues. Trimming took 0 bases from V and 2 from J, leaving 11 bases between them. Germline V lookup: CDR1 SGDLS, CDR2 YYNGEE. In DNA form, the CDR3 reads TGTGCCAGCAGCGTAGTGGCGACCCCTCAAGAGACCCAGTACTTC. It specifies CASSVVATPQETQYF. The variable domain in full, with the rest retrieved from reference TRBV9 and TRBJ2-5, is DSGVTQTPKHLITATGQRVTLRCSPRSGDLSVYWYQQSLDQGLQFLIQYYNGEERAKGNILERFSAQQFPDLHSELNLSSLELGDSALYFCASSVVATPQETQYFGPGTRLLVL.

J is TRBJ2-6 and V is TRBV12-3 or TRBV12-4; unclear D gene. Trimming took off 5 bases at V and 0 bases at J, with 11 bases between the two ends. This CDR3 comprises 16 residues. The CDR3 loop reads CASSPDGFSGANVLTF. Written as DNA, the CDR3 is TGTGCCAGCAGTCCCGACGGTTTCTCTGGGGCCAACGTCCTGACTTTC.

The CDR3 DNA sequence: TGCGCCAGCAGTCCTTATAGTGAGCAGTTCTTC. It yields the protein CASSPYSEQFF. This chain connects TRBV23-1 to TRBJ2-1; D call uncertain. TRBV23-1 counts as an open reading frame of uncertain function. The CDR3 loop spans 11 amino acids. Trimming removed 4 bases from V and 9 bases from J, with 7 bases in between.

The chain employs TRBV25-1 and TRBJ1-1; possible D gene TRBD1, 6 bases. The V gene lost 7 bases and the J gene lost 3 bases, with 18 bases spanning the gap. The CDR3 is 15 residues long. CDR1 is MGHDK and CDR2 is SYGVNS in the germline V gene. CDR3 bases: TGTGCCAGCACCATATGGGGGGGCGGGTACACTGAAGCTTTCTTT. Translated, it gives CASTIWGGGYTEAFF.

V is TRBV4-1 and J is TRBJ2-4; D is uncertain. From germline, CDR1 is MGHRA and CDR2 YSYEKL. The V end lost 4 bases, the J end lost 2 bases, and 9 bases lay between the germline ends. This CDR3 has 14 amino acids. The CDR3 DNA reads TGCGCCAGCAGCCCTGGGGTGTCCAAAAACATTCAGTACTTC. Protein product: CASSPGVSKNIQYF.

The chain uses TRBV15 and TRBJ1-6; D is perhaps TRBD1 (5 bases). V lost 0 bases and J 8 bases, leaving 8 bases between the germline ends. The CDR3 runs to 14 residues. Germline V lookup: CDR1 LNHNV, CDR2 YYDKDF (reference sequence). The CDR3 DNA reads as TGTGCCACCAGCAGAGAGCGGGGCCATTCACCCCTCCACTTT. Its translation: CATSRERGHSPLHF.

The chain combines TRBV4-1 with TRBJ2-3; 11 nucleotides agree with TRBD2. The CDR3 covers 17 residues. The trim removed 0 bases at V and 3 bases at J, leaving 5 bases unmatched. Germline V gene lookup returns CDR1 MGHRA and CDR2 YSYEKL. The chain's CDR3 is CASSQEETSGMTDTQYF. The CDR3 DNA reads TGCGCCAGCAGCCAAGAAGAGACTAGCGGGATGACAGATACGCAGTATTTT.

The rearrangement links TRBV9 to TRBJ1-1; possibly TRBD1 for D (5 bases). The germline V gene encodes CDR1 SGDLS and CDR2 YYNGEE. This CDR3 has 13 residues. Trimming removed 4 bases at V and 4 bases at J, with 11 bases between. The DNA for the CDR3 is TGTGCCAGCAGCCCTTACCAGGGCACTGAAGCTTTCTTT. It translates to CASSPYQGTEAFF.

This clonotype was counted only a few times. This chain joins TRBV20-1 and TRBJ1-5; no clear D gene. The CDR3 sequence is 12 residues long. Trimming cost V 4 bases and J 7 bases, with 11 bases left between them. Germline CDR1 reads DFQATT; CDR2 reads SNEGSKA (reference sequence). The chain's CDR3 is CSATALGQPQHF. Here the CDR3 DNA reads TGCAGTGCTACCGCCCTGGGGCAGCCCCAGCATTTT.

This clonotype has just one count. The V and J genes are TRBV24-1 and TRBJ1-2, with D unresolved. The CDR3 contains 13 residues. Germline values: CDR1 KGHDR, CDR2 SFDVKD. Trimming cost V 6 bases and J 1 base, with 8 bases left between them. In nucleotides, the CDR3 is TGTGCCACCAGTTCCCACCATAACTATGGCTACACCTTC. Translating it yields CATSSHHNYGYTF.

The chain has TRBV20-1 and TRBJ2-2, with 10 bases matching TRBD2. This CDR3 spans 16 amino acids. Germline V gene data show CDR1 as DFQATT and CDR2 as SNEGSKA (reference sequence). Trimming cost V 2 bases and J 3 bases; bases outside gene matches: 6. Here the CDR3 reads CSARRASGGDTGELFF. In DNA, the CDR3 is TGCAGTGCTAGAAGGGCTAGCGGGGGAGACACCGGGGAGCTGTTTTTT.

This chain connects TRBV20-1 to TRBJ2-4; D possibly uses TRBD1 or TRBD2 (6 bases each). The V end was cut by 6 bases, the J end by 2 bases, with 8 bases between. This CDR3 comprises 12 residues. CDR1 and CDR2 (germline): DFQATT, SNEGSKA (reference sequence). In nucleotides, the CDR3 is TGCAGTGCAGGGGGGACCAAAAACATTCAGTACTTC. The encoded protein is CSAGGTKNIQYF.

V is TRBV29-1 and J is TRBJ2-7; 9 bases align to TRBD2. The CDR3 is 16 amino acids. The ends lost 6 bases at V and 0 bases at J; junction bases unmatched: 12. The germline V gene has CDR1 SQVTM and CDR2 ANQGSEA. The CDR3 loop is CSVRTSGPLDSYEQYF. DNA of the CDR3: TGCAGCGTACGAACTAGCGGGCCACTTGACTCCTACGAGCAGTACTTC.

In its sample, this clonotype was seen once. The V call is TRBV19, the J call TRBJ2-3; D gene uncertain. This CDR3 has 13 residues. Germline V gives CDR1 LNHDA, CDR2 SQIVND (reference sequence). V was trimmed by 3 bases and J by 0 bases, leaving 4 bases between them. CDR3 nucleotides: TGTGCCAGTAGTATGGCCAGCACAGATACGCAGTATTTT. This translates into CASSMASTDTQYF.

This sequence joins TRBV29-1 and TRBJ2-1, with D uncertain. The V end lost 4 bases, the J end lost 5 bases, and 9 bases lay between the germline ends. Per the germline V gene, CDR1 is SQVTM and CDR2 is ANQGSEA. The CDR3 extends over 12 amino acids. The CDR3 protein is CSVGGKNNEQFF. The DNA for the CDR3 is TGCAGCGTTGGGGGAAAAAACAATGAGCAGTTCTTC.

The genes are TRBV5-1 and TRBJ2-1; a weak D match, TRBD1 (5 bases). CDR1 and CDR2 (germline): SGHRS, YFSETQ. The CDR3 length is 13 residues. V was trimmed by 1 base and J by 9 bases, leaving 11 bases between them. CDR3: CASSLTGYPEQFF. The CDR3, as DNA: TGCGCCAGCAGCTTGACAGGTTACCCTGAGCAGTTCTTC.

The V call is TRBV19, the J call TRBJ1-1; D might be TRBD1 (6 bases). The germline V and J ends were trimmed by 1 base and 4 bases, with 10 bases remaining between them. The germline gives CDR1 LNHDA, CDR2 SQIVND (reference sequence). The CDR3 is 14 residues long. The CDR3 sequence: CASSIGAGATEAFF. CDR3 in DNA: TGTGCCAGTAGTATAGGGGCAGGGGCCACTGAAGCTTTCTTT.

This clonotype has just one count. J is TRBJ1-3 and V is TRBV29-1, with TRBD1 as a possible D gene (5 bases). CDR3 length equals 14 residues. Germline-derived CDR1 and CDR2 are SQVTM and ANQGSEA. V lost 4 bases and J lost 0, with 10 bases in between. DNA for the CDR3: TGCAGCGTTGTTGGGGGGAGCTCTGGAAACACCATATATTTT. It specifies CSVVGGSSGNTIYF.